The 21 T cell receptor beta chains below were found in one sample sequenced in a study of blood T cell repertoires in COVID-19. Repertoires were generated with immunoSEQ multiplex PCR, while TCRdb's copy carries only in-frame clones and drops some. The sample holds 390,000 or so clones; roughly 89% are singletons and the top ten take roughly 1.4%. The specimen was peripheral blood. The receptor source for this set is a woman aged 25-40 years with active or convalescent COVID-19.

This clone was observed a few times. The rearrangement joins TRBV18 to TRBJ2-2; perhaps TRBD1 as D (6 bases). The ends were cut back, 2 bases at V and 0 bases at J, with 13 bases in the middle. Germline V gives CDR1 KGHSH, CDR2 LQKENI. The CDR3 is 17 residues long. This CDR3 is CASSPKDSLANTGELFF. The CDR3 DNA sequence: TGTGCCAGCTCACCAAAGGACAGCCTCGCGAACACCGGGGAGCTGTTTTTT. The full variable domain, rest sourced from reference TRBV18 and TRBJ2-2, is NAGVMQNPRHLVRRRGQEARLRCSPMKGHSHVYWYRQLPEEGLKFMVYLQKENIIDESGMPKERFSAEFPKEGPSILRIQQVVRGDSAAYFCASSPKDSLANTGELFFGEGSRLTVL.

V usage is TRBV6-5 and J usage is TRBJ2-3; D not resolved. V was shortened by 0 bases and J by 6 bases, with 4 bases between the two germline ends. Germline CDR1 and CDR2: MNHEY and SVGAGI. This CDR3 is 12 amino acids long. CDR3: CASSYSQDTQYF. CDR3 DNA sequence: TGTGCCAGCAGTTACTCGCAGGATACGCAGTATTTT.

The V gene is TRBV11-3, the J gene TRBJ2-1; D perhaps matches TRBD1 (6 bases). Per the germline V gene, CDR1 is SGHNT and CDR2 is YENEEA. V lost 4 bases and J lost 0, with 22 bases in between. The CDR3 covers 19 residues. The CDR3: CASSSRDTENPSSYNEQFF. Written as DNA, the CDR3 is TGTGCCAGCAGCTCAAGGGACACGGAAAATCCGAGCTCCTACAATGAGCAGTTCTTC.

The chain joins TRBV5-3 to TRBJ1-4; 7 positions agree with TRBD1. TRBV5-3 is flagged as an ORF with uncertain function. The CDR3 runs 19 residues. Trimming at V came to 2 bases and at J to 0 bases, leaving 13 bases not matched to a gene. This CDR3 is CARSLPETGKTATNEKLFF. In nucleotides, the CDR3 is TGTGCCAGAAGCTTACCGGAGACAGGGAAAACGGCAACTAATGAAAAACTGTTTTTT.

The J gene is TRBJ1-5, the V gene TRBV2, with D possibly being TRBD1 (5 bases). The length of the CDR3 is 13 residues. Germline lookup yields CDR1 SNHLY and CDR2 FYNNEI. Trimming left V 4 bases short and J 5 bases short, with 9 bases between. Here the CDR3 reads CASSGTGDQPQHF. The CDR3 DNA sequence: TGTGCCAGCAGTGGGACGGGGGATCAGCCCCAGCATTTT.

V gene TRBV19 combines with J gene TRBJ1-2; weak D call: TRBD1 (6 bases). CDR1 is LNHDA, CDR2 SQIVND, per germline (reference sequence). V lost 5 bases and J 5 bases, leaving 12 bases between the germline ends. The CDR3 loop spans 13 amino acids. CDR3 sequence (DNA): TGTGCCAGTAGTCCCCCGGACAGATATGGCTACACCTTC. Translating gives CASSPPDRYGYTF.

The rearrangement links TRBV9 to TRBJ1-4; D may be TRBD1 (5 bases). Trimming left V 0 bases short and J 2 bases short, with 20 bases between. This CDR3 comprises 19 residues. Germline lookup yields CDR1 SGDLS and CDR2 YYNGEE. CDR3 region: CASSVGAGIPRATNEKLFF. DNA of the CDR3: TGTGCCAGCAGCGTAGGGGCAGGGATTCCGCGAGCCACTAATGAAAAACTGTTTTTT.

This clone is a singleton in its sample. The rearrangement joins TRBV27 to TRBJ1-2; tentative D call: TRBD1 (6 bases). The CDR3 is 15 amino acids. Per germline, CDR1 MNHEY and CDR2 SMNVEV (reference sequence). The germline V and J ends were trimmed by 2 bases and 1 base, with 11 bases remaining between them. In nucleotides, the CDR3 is TGTGCCAGCAGTTTAGGGGGGGCAGTTAACTATGGCTACACCTTC. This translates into CASSLGGAVNYGYTF.

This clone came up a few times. This CDR3 reads CASSQVGTANTEAFF. CDR3 DNA: TGTGCCAGCAGCCAAGTTGGGACAGCGAACACTGAAGCTTTCTTT. This chain joins TRBV3-1 (or the pseudogene TRBV3-2) and TRBJ1-1; 7 positions match TRBD1. Germline assignment: CDR1 LGHDT and CDR2 YNNKEL (reference sequence). This CDR3 has 15 amino acids. V lost 1 base to trimming and J lost 1 base; unmatched junction nucleotides: 3.

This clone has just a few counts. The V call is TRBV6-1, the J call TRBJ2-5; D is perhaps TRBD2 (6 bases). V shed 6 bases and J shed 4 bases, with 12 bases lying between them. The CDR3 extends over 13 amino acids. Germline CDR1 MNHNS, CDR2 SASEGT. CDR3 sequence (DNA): TGTGCCAGCAGCAACACCGGGGGAGAGACCCAGTACTTC. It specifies CASSNTGGETQYF.

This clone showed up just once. This CDR3 reads CASSFTGSNYGYTF. DNA of the CDR3: TGTGCCAGCAGCTTTACAGGGTCAAACTATGGCTACACCTTC. The rearrangement joins TRBV7-9 to TRBJ1-2, with D possibly being TRBD1 (6 bases). The CDR3 contains 14 residues. From germline, CDR1 is SEHNR and CDR2 FQNEAQ (reference sequence). The germline V and J ends were trimmed by 3 bases and 2 bases, with 10 bases remaining between them.

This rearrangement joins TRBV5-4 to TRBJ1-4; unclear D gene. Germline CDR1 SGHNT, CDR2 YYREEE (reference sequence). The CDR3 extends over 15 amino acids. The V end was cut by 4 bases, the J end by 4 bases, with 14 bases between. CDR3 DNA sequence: TGTGCCAGCAGCATTGGGCCAGGTGTTAATGAAAAACTGTTTTTT. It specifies CASSIGPGVNEKLFF.

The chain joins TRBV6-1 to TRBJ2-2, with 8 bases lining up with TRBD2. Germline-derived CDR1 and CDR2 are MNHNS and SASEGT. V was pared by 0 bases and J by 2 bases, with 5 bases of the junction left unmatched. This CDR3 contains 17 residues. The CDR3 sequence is CASSEALSGGNTGELFF. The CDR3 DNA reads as TGTGCCAGCAGTGAAGCCCTCAGCGGGGGAAACACCGGGGAGCTGTTTTTT.

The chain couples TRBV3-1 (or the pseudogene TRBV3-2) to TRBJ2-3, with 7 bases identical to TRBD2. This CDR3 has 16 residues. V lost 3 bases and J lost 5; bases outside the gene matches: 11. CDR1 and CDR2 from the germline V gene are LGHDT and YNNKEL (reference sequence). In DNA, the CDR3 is TGTGCCAGCAGCCAGACACAGAGCGGGGAAGAAGATACGCAGTATTTT. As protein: CASSQTQSGEEDTQYF.

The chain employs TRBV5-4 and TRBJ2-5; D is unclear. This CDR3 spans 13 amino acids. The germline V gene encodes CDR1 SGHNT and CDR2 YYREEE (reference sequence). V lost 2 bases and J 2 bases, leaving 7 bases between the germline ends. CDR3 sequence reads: CASSFPHQETQYF. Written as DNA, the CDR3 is TGTGCCAGCAGCTTTCCACATCAAGAGACCCAGTACTTC.

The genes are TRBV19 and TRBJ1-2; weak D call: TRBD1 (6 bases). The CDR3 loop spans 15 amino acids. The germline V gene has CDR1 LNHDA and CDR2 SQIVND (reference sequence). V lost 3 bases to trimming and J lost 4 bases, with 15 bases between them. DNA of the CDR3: TGTGCCAGTAGTATTCCTCGGGACACTGGCTATGGCTACACCTTC. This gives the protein CASSIPRDTGYGYTF.

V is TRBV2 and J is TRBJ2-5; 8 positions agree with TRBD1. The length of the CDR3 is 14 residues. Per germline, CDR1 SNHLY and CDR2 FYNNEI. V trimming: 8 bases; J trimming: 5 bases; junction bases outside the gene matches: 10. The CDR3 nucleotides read TGTGCCAGCTTGACAGGGGTTAGGATGGAGACCCAGTACTTC. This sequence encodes CASLTGVRMETQYF.

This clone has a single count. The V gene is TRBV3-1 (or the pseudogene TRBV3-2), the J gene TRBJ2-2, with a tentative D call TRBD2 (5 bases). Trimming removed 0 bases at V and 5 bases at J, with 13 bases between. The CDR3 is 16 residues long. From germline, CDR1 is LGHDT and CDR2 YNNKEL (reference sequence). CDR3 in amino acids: CASSQESGLWTGELFF. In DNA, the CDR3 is TGTGCCAGCAGCCAAGAGTCCGGACTTTGGACCGGGGAGCTGTTTTTT.

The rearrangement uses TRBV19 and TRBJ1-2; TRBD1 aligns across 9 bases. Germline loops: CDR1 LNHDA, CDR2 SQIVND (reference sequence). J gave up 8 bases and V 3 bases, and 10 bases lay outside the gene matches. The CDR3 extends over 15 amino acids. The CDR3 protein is CASSIDRQGVLGYTF. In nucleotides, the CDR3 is TGTGCCAGTAGTATTGATCGACAGGGGGTGTTGGGCTACACCTTC.

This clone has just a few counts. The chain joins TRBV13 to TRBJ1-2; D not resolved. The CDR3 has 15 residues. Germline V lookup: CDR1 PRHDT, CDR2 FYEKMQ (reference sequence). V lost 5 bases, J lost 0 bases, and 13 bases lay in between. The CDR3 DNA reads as TGTGCCAGCAGCATCCTGGGCCATCCTAACTATGGCTACACCTTC. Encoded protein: CASSILGHPNYGYTF.

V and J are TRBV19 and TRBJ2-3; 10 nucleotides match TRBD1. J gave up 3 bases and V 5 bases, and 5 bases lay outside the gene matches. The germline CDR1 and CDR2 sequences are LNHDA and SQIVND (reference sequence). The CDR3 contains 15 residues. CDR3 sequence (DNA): TGTGCCAGTAGTCCCGGGACAGGGGTTACAGATACGCAGTATTTT. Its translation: CASSPGTGVTDTQYF.